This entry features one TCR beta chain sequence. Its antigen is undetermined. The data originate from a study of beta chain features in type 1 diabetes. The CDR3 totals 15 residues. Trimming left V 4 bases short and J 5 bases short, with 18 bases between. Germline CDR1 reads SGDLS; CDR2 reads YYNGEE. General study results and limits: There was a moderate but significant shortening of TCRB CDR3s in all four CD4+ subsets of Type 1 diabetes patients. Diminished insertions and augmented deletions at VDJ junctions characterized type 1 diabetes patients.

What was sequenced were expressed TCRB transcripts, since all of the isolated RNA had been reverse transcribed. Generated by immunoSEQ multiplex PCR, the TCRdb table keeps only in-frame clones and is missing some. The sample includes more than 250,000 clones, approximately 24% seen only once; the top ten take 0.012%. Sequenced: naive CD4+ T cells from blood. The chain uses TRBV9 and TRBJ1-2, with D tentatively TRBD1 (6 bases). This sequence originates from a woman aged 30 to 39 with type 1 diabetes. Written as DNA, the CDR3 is TGTGCCAGCAGCCCCAGACAGGAGTCGCGATATGGCTACACCTTC. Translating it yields CASSPRQESRYGYTF.